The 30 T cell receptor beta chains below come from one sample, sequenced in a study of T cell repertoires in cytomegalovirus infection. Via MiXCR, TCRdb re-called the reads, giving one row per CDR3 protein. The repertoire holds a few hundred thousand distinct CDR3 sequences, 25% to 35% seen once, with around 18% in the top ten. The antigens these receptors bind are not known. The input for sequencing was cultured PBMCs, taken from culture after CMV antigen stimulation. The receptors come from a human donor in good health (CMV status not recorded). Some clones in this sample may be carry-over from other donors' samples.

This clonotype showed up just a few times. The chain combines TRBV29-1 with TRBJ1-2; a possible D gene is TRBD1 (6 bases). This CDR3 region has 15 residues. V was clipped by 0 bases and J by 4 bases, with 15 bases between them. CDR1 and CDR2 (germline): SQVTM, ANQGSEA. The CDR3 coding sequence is TGCAGCGTTGAAGAAAGGGGGAGGGGAGTCTATGGCTACACCTTC. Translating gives CSVEERGRGVYGYTF.

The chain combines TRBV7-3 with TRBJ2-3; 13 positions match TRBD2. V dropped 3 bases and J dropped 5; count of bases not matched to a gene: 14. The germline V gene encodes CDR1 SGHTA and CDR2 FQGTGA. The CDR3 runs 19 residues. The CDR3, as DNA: TGTGCCAGCAGCTTGTATCCCCTTGGACTAGCGGGGGCTGAAGATACGCAGTATTTT. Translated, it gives CASSLYPLGLAGAEDTQYF.

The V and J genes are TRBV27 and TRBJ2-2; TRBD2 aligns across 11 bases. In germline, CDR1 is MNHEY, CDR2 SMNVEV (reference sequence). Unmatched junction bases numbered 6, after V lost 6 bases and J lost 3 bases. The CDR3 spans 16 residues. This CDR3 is CASRPLAGVDTGELFF. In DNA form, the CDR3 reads TGTGCCAGCAGACCACTAGCGGGAGTGGACACCGGGGAGCTGTTTTTT.

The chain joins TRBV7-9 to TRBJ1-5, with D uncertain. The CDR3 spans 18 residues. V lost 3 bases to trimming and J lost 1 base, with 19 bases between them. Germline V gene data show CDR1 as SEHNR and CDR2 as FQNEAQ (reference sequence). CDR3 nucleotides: TGTGCCAGCAGCTTTGATGACACCAACGGATGGAGCAATCAGCCCCAGCATTTT. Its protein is CASSFDDTNGWSNQPQHF.

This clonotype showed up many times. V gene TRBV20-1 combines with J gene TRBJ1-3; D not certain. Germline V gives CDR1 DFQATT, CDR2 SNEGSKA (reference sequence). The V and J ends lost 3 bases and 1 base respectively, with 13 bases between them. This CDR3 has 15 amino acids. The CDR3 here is CSARPPVASGNTIYF. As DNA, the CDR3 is TGCAGTGCTAGGCCACCCGTGGCGTCTGGAAACACCATATATTTT.

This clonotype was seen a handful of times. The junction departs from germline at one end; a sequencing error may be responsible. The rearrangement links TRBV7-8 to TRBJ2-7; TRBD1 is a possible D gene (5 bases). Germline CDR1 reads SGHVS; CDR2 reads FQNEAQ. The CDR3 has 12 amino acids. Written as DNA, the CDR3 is TGTGCCAGCAGCTTAGCGCTGGGCAGGGCAGCCTTC. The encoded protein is CASSLALGRAAF.

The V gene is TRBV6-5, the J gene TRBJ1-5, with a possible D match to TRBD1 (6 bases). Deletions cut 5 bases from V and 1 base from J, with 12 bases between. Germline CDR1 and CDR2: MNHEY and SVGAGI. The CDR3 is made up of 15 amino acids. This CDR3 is CASSATGKSNQPQHF. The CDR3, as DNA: TGTGCCAGCAGTGCGACAGGAAAAAGCAATCAGCCCCAGCATTTT.

CDR3 sequence reads: CASSLWQGGTGELFF. CDR3 DNA: TGTGCCAGCAGTTTATGGCAGGGGGGCACCGGGGAGCTGTTTTTT. The chain employs TRBV27 and TRBJ2-2, with D perhaps matching TRBD1 (7 bases). This CDR3 is built from 15 residues. The germline gives CDR1 MNHEY, CDR2 SMNVEV (reference sequence). V was trimmed by 1 base and J by 4 bases, leaving 10 bases between them.

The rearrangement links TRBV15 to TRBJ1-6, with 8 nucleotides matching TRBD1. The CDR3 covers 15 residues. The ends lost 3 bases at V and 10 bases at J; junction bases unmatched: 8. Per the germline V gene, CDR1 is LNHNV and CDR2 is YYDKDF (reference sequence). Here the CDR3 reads CATSREYRGDSPLHF. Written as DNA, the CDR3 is TGTGCCACCAGCAGGGAATACAGGGGGGACTCACCCCTCCACTTT.

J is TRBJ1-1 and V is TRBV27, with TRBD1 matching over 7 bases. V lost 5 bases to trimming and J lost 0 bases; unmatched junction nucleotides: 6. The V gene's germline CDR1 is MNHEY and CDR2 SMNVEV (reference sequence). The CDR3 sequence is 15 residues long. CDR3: CASSRGQMMNTEAFF. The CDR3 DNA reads TGTGCCAGCAGTAGGGGACAGATGATGAACACTGAAGCTTTCTTT.

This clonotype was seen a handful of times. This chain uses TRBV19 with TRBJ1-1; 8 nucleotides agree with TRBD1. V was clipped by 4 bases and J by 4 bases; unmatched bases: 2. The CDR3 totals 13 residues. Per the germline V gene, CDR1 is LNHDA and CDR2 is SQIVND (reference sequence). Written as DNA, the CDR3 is TGTGCCAGTAGTACTACAGGGGGCACTGAAGCTTTCTTT. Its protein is CASSTTGGTEAFF.

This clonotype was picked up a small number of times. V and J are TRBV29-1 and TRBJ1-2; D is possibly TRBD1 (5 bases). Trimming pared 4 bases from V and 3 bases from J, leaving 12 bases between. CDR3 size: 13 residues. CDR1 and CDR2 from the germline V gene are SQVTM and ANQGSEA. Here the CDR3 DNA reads TGCAGCGTTGGGGGGGGACGAGACTATGGCTACACCTTC. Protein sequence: CSVGGGRDYGYTF.

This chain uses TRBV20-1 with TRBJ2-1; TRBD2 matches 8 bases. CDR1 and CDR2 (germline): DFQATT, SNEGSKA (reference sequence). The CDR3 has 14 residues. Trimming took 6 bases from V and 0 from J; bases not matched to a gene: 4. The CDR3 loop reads CSATGTSSYNEQFF. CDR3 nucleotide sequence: TGCAGTGCAACCGGGACTAGCTCCTACAATGAGCAGTTCTTC.

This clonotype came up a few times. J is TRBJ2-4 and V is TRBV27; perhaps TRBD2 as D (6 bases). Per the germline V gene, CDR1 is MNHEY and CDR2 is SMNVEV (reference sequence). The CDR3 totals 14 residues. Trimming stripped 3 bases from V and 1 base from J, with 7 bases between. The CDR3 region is CASSFTSAKNIQYF. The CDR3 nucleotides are TGTGCCAGCAGTTTTACTAGCGCCAAAAACATTCAGTACTTC.

The CDR3: CSASPGGQVSSEAFF. Here the CDR3 DNA reads TGCAGTGCTTCGCCTGGGGGACAGGTCTCCTCTGAAGCTTTCTTT. V usage is TRBV20-1 and J usage is TRBJ1-1, with TRBD1 matching over 8 bases. Trimming removed 5 bases from V and 6 bases from J; junction bases left unmatched: 14. The CDR3 loop spans 15 amino acids. The V gene's germline CDR1 is DFQATT and CDR2 SNEGSKA (reference sequence).

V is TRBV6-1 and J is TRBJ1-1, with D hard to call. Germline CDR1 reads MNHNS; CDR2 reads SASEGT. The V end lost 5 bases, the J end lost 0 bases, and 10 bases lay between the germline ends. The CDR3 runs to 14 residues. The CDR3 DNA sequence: TGTGCCAGCAGTTGGGAGCCCTTGAACACTGAAGCTTTCTTT. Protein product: CASSWEPLNTEAFF.

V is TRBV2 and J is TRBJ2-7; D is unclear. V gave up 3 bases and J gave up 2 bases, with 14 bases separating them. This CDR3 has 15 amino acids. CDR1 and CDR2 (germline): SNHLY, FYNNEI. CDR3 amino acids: CASSEGGGLPYEQYF. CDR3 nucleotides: TGTGCCAGCAGTGAGGGTGGCGGCCTACCCTACGAGCAGTACTTC.

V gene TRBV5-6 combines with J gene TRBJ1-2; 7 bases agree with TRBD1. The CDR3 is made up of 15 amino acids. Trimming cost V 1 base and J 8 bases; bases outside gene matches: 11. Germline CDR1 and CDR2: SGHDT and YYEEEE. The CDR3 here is CASSLIRQGVGGYTF. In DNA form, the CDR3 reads TGTGCCAGCAGCTTGATTCGACAGGGAGTCGGCGGCTACACCTTC.

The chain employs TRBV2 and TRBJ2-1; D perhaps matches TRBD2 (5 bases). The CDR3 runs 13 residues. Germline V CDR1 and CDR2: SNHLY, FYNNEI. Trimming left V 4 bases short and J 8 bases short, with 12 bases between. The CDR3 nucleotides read TGTGCCAGCAGTGTTTATAGCGACGATGAGCAGTTCTTC. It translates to CASSVYSDDEQFF.

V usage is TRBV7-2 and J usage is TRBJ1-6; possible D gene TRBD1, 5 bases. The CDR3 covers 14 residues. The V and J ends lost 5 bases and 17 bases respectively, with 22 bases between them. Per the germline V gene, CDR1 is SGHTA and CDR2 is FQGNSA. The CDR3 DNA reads TGTGCCAGCAGCCCGGGAGGGGACGGTGTCAGGGTCCACTTT. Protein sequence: CASSPGGDGVRVHF.

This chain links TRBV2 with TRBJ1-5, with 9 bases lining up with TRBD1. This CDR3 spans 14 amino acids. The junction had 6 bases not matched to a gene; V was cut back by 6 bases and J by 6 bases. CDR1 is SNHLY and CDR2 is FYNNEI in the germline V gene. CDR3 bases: TGTGCCAGCAGCCGGACAGGGGTGAGTCAGCCCCAGCATTTT. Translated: CASSRTGVSQPQHF.

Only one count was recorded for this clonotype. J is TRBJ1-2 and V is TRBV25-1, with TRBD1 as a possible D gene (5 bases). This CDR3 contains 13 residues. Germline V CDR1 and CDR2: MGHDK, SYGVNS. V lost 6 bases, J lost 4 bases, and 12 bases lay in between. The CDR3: CASSGTASYGYTF. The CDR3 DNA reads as TGTGCCAGCAGCGGGACGGCTTCCTATGGCTACACCTTC.

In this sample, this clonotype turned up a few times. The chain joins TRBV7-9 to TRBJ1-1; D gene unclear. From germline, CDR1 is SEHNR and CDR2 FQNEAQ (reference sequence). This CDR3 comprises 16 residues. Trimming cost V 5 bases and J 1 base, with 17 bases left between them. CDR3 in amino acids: CASSPPQGLGNTEAFF. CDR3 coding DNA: TGTGCCAGCAGCCCACCCCAAGGGTTAGGGAACACTGAAGCTTTCTTT.

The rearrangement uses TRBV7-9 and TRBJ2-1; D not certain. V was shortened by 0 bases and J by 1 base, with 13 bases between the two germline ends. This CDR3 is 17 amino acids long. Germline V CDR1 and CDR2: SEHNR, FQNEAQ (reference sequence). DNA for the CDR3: TGTGCCAGCAGCTTAGCGCCAAGGCAGCTGTCCTACAATGAGCAGTTCTTC. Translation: CASSLAPRQLSYNEQFF.

CDR3 amino acids: CSVRELPDTQYF. In DNA form, the CDR3 reads TGCAGTGTAAGAGAACTCCCAGATACGCAGTATTTT. V gene TRBV20-1 combines with J gene TRBJ2-3; no clear D gene. Germline CDR1 is DFQATT and CDR2 is SNEGSKA (reference sequence). The CDR3 covers 12 residues. Deletions cut 7 bases from V and 4 bases from J, with 12 bases between.

CDR3 sequence: CASSLVIVGAGANTGELFF. Here the CDR3 DNA reads TGTGCCAGCAGCTTAGTGATAGTTGGTGCGGGCGCGAACACCGGGGAGCTGTTTTTT. The chain couples TRBV7-6 to TRBJ2-2, with a possible D match to TRBD2 (5 bases). Trimming left V 1 base short and J 0 bases short, with 18 bases between. Per the germline V gene, CDR1 is SGHVS and CDR2 is FNYEAQ. The CDR3 consists of 19 residues.

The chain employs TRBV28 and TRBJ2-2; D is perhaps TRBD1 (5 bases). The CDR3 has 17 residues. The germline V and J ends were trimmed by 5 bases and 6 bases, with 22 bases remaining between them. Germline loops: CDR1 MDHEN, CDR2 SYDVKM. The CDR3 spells CASSVTAHYRTPGELFF. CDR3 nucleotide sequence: TGTGCCAGCAGTGTTACGGCCCACTACAGGACCCCCGGGGAGCTGTTTTTT.

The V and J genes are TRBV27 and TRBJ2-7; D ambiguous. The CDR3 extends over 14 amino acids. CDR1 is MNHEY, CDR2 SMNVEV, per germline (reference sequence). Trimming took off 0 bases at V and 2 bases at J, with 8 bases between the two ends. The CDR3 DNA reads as TGTGCCAGCAGTTTATCAGGCTACACCTACGAGCAGTACTTC. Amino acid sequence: CASSLSGYTYEQYF.

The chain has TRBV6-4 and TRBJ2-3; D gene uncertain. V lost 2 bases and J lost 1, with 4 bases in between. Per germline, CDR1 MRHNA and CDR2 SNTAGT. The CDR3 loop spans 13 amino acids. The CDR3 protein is CASSDMGTDTQYF. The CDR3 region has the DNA TGTGCCAGCAGTGACATGGGCACAGATACGCAGTATTTT.

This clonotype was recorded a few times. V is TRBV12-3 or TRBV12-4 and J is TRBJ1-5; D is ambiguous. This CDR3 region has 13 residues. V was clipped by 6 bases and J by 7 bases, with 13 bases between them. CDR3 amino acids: CASSPLLEQPQHF. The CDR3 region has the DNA TGTGCCAGCAGCCCACTCTTAGAGCAGCCCCAGCATTTT.